The 21 T cell receptor beta chains presented below share a single source sample, sequenced in a study of blood T cell repertoires in COVID-19. Clones were sequenced by immunoSEQ multiplex PCR, and TCRdb holds only the in-frame ones, with some missing. The table has about 21,000 clones, more than 85% seen once. The material sequenced was peripheral blood. The origin of the receptors is a man between 65 and 85 years old with active COVID-19.

The genes are TRBV5-4 and TRBJ1-2; D unclear. V was shortened by 4 bases and J by 7 bases, with 17 bases between the two germline ends. The CDR3 has 14 amino acids. Germline assignment: CDR1 SGHNT and CDR2 YYREEE (reference sequence). The DNA for the CDR3 is TGTGCCAGCAGCATCGAGGGATTCGGTGGTGGCTACACCTTC. Protein product: CASSIEGFGGGYTF.

The J gene is TRBJ2-2, the V gene TRBV7-9, with 8 bases fitting TRBD2. V lost 6 bases and J lost 4; bases outside the gene matches: 4. This CDR3 comprises 14 residues. In germline, CDR1 is SEHNR, CDR2 FQNEAQ (reference sequence). The CDR3 sequence is CASRSGSSTGELFF. The CDR3 bases are TGTGCCAGCAGGAGCGGGAGCTCCACCGGGGAGCTGTTTTTT.

This sequence joins TRBV18 and TRBJ2-3, with 11 bases identical to TRBD2. Germline CDR1 KGHSH, CDR2 LQKENI. This CDR3 is built from 16 residues. With V trimmed by 5 bases and J by 4 bases, 8 bases remained unmatched. In DNA form, the CDR3 reads TGTGCCAGCTCAGCTCTAGCGGGAGGACCGGCAGATACGCAGTATTTT. This encodes CASSALAGGPADTQYF.

The rearrangement links TRBV28 to TRBJ2-2; 7 bases fit TRBD2. With 5 bases clipped from V and 6 bases from J, the junction kept 12 bases outside the gene matches. Germline CDR1 MDHEN, CDR2 SYDVKM. The CDR3 loop spans 16 amino acids. The CDR3 is CASSPAGLAEAGELFF. Written as DNA, the CDR3 is TGTGCCAGCAGTCCCGCTGGGCTAGCGGAAGCCGGGGAGCTGTTTTTT.

This chain uses TRBV6-5 with TRBJ2-2; a possible D gene is TRBD2 (7 bases). Per the germline V gene, CDR1 is MNHEY and CDR2 is SVGAGI. There are 15 residues in the CDR3. V was shortened by 6 bases and J by 5 bases, with 16 bases between the two germline ends. CDR3 nucleotides: TGTGCCAGCAGCAAAGCCAAGGGGGGGACCGGGGAGCTGTTTTTT. Translating it yields CASSKAKGGTGELFF.

This clone was counted a few times. V gene TRBV30 combines with J gene TRBJ1-5; D remains unclear. This CDR3 has 14 amino acids. V was clipped by 2 bases and J by 4 bases, with 12 bases between them. The germline V gene has CDR1 GTSNPN and CDR2 SVGIG (reference sequence). CDR3 amino acids: CAWSQRQTNQPQHF. For the CDR3, the DNA is TGTGCCTGGAGTCAGCGGCAGACAAATCAGCCCCAGCATTTT.

The V call is TRBV19, the J call TRBJ1-1; 7 nucleotides agree with TRBD1. Germline V lookup: CDR1 LNHDA, CDR2 SQIVND (reference sequence). This CDR3 is built from 14 residues. J gave up 3 bases and V 5 bases, and 6 bases lay outside the gene matches. This CDR3 is CASSVGTAYTEAFF. CDR3 sequence (DNA): TGTGCCAGTAGTGTCGGGACAGCATACACTGAAGCTTTCTTT.

This chain's CDR3 is CASSYAGVDEQFF. CDR3 sequence (DNA): TGTGCCAGCAGTTACGCGGGGGTGGATGAGCAGTTCTTC. V and J are TRBV6-6 and TRBJ2-1; 7 nucleotides line up with TRBD2. The germline CDR1 and CDR2 sequences are MNHNY and SVGAGI (reference sequence). With V trimmed by 2 bases and J by 8 bases, 3 bases remained unmatched. The CDR3 is 13 residues long.

This sequence joins TRBV6-1 and TRBJ1-4; TRBD1 aligns across 8 bases. After removal of 0 bases from V and 8 bases from J, the junction contained 5 bases not matched to a gene. CDR1 is MNHNS and CDR2 is SASEGT in the germline V gene. The length of the CDR3 is 15 residues. CDR3 sequence: CASSEADRVGEKLFF. In DNA, the CDR3 is TGTGCCAGCAGTGAAGCGGACAGGGTGGGCGAAAAACTGTTTTTT.

The chain employs TRBV5-1 and TRBJ1-6, with TRBD1 identical over 7 bases. V lost 0 bases and J lost 10; bases outside the gene matches: 4. In germline, CDR1 is SGHRS, CDR2 YFSETQ. The CDR3 is 14 residues long. The DNA of the CDR3 is TGCGCCAGCAGCTTGGACAGGGGCCAGTCACCCCTCCACTTT. Amino acid sequence: CASSLDRGQSPLHF.

The table lists this clone with a count of one. The chain employs TRBV3-1 (or the pseudogene TRBV3-2) and TRBJ2-5, with TRBD2 matching 10 bases. V was clipped by 4 bases and J by 5 bases; unmatched bases: 10. The CDR3 runs to 16 residues. Germline lookup yields CDR1 LGHDT and CDR2 YNNKEL (reference sequence). The CDR3 DNA is TGTGCCAGCAGCCCCCCCTCAGCGGGAGGGCCGGAGACCCAGTACTTC. This translates into CASSPPSAGGPETQYF.

The chain couples TRBV15 to TRBJ2-5, with 9 bases identical to TRBD1. The J segment lost 4 bases and the V segment lost 3 bases, leaving 6 bases of the junction unmatched. CDR1 LNHNV and CDR2 YYDKDF come from the germline V gene (reference sequence). CDR3 size: 15 residues. The CDR3 spells CATSRVGTGRETQYF. The DNA of the CDR3 is TGTGCCACCAGCAGGGTCGGGACAGGGAGAGAGACCCAGTACTTC.

The rearrangement joins TRBV10-2 to TRBJ2-1; 10 nucleotides line up with TRBD2. Germline assignment: CDR1 WSHSY and CDR2 SAAADI. V shed 2 bases, J shed 6 bases, and the junction held 4 bases outside the gene matches. The CDR3 contains 15 residues. CDR3 sequence: CASSEVTSGSNEQFF. The CDR3 DNA sequence: TGCGCCAGCAGTGAGGTGACTAGCGGGTCCAATGAGCAGTTCTTC.

The V call is TRBV21-1, the J call TRBJ2-1; no DNA check was done on the table's D call, TRBD1. TRBV21-1 is marked as a pseudogene. CDR3 length: 15 amino acids. The CDR3: CASSKIRQGYNEQFF. The CDR3 coding sequence is TGTGCCAGCAGCAAAATTCGGCAGGGATACAATGAGCAGTTCTTC.

CDR3 region: CASSFGTGVWSFF. CDR3 bases: TGTGCCAGCAGCTTCGGGACAGGGGTGTGGTCTTTCTTT. The chain couples TRBV13 to TRBJ1-1, with 10 bases aligning to TRBD1. Trimming removed 3 bases from V and 12 bases from J; junction bases left unmatched: 7. This CDR3 is built from 13 residues. In germline, CDR1 is PRHDT, CDR2 FYEKMQ (reference sequence).

This clone was seen a few times. The chain recombines TRBV7-9 with TRBJ2-7; D call uncertain. The CDR3 spans 11 residues. Between the trimmed V and J ends, which lost 4 bases and 4 bases, there was a span of 5 bases. The germline CDR1 and CDR2 sequences are SEHNR and FQNEAQ (reference sequence). CDR3 nucleotide sequence: TGTGCCAGCAGCTCACAGTACGAGCAGTACTTC. It yields the protein CASSSQYEQYF.

The chain links TRBV24-1 to TRBJ2-1, with 8 bases identical to TRBD2. The V and J ends lost 10 bases and 3 bases, in that order; junction bases with no gene match: 7. The CDR3 runs to 14 residues. Per germline, CDR1 KGHDR and CDR2 SFDVKD. CDR3 sequence: CATTPGGNYNEQFF. CDR3 DNA sequence: TGTGCCACTACTCCGGGGGGGAACTACAATGAGCAGTTCTTC.

The chain combines TRBV4-1 with TRBJ1-5; D is uncertain. V gave up 0 bases and J gave up 8 bases, with 17 bases separating them. The CDR3 spans 16 residues. Looked up from germline, CDR1 is MGHRA and CDR2 is YSYEKL. The DNA of the CDR3 is TGCGCCAGCAGCCAAGATAGAGAGGTTTCTAGGAAGCCCCAGCATTTT. It yields the protein CASSQDREVSRKPQHF.

The chain links TRBV5-5 to TRBJ1-1, with D possibly TRBD1 on 6 matching bases. Germline-derived CDR1 and CDR2 are SGHKS and YYEKEE (reference sequence). Trimming removed 2 bases at V and 8 bases at J, with 19 bases between. The CDR3 totals 15 residues. CDR3 nucleotides: TGTGCCAGCAGCTTCCTGCCCCCAGGGGTCTACGAAGCTTTCTTT. Translating it yields CASSFLPPGVYEAFF.

The rearrangement links TRBV19 to TRBJ2-2, with 13 bases lining up with TRBD2. V was clipped by 5 bases and J by 3 bases; unmatched bases: 6. The germline gives CDR1 LNHDA, CDR2 SQIVND (reference sequence). This CDR3 is 17 amino acids long. The DNA of the CDR3 is TGTGCCAGTAGTCTCGGGACTAGCGGGACCCACACCGGGGAGCTGTTTTTT. The encoded protein is CASSLGTSGTHTGELFF.

The V call is TRBV5-1, the J call TRBJ2-7, with TRBD2 matching 10 bases. J gave up 5 bases and V 2 bases, and 13 bases lay outside the gene matches. This CDR3 contains 17 residues. Germline loops: CDR1 SGHRS, CDR2 YFSETQ. CDR3 DNA sequence: TGCGCCAGCAGCTTCAATGGGGTCACTAGCGGGGCACACGAGCAGTACTTC. Encoded protein: CASSFNGVTSGAHEQYF. Combining the CDR3 with reference TRBV5-1 and TRBJ2-7 gives the whole variable domain KAGVTQTPRYLIKTRGQQVTLSCSPISGHRSVSWYQQTPGQGLQFLFEYFSETQRNKGNFPGRFSGRQFSNSRSEMNVSTLELGDSALYLCASSFNGVTSGAHEQYFGPGTRLTVT.